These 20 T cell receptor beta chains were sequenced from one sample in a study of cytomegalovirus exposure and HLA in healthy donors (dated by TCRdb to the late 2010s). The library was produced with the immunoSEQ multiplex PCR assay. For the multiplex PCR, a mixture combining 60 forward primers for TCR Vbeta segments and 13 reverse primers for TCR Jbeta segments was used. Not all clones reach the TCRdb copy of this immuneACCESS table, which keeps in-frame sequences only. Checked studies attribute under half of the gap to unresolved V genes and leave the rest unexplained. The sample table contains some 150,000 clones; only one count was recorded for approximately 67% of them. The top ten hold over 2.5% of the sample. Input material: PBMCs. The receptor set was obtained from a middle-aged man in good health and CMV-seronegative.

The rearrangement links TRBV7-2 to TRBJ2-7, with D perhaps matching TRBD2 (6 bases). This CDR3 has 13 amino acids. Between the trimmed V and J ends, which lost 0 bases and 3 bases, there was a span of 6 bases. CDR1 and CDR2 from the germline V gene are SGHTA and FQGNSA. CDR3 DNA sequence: TGTGCCAGCAGCTTAGCGGGAGGCTACGAGCAGTACTTC. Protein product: CASSLAGGYEQYF. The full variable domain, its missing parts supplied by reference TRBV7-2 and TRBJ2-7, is GAGVSQSPSNKVTEKGKDVELRCDPISGHTALYWYRQSLGQGLEFLIYFQGNSAPDKSGLPSDRFSAERTGGSVSTLTIQRTQQEDSAVYLCASSLAGGYEQYFGPGTRLTVT.

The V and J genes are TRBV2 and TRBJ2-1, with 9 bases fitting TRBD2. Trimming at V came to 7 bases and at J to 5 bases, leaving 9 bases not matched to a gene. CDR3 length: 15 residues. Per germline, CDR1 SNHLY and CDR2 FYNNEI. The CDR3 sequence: CASKTISGGNNEQFF. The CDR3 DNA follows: TGTGCCAGCAAAACTATTAGCGGGGGCAACAATGAGCAGTTCTTC.

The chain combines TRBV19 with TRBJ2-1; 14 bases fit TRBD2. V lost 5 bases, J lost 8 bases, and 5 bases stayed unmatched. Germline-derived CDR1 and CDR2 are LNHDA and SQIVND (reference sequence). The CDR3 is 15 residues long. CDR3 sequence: CASSLPGLAGDEQFF. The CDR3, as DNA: TGTGCCAGTAGTCTACCGGGACTAGCGGGAGATGAGCAGTTCTTC.

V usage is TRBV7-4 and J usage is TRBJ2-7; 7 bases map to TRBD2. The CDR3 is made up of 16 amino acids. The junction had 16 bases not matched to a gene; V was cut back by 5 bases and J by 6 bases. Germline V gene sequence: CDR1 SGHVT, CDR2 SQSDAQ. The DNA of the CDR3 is TGTGCCAGCAGCCTGGCGTGGGAGAGCGGGGCGTGCGAGCAGTACTTC. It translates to CASSLAWESGACEQYF.

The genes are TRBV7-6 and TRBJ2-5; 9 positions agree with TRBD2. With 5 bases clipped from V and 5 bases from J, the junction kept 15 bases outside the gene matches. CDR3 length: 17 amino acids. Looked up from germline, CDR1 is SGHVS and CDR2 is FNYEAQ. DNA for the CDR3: TGTGCCAGCAGCCGGGTGACTAGCGGACCTCGCGGGGAGACCCAGTACTTC. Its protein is CASSRVTSGPRGETQYF.

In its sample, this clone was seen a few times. This CDR3 reads CASSPRPGSDTQYF. CDR3 DNA sequence: TGTGCCAGCAGCCCGCGCCCAGGATCGGATACGCAGTATTTT. V is TRBV7-2 and J is TRBJ2-3, with no clear D. Germline V CDR1 and CDR2: SGHTA, FQGNSA. Trimming removed 5 bases at V and 6 bases at J, with 15 bases between. This CDR3 contains 14 residues.

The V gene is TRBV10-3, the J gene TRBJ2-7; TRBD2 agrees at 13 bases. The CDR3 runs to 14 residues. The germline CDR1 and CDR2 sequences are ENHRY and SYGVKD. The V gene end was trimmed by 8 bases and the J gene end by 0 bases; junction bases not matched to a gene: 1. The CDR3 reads CAIGTSGTSYEQYF. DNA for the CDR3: TGTGCCATCGGGACTAGCGGGACCTCCTACGAGCAGTACTTC.

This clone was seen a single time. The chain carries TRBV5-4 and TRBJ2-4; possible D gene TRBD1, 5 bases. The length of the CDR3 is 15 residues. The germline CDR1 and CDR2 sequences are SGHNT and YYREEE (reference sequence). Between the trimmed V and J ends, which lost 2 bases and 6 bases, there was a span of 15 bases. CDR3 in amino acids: CASSFPRPQGNIQYF. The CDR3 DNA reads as TGTGCCAGCAGCTTTCCTCGACCCCAGGGAAACATTCAGTACTTC.

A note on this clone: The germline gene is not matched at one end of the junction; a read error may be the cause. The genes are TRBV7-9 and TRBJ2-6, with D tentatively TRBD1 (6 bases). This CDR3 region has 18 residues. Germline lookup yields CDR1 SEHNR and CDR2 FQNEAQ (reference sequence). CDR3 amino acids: CSSSPLGRGLSGANVLTF. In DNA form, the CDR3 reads TGTTCCAGCAGCCCTCTGGGCAGGGGTCTCTCAGGGGCCAACGTCCTGACTTTC.

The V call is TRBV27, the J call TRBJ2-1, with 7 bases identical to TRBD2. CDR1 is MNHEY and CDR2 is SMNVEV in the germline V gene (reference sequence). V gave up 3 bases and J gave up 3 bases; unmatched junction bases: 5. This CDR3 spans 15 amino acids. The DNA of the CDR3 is TGTGCCAGCAGTTTTCGCGGGAGTGGCTACAATGAGCAGTTCTTC. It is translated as CASSFRGSGYNEQFF.

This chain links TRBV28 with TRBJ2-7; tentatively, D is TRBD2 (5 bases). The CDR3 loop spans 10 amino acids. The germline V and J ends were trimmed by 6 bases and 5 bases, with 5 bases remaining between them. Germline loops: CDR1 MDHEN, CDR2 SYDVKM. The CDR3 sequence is CASRRDEQYF. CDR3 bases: TGTGCCAGCAGGCGGGACGAGCAGTACTTC. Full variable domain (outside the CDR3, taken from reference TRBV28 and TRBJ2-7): DVKVTQSSRYLVKRTGEKVFLECVQDMDHENMFWYRQDPGLGLRLIYFSYDVKMKEKGDIPEGYSVSREKKERFSLILESASTNQTSMYLCASRRDEQYFGPGTRLTVT.

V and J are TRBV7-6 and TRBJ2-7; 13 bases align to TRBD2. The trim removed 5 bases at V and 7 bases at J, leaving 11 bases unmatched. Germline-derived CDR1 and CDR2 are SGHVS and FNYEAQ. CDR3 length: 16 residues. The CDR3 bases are TGTGCCAGCAGCGAGGGACTAGCGGGGCTCTTGTGGGAGCAGTACTTC. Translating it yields CASSEGLAGLLWEQYF. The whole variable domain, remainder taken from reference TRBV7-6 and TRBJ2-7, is GAGVSQSPRYKVTKRGQDVALRCDPISGHVSLYWYRQALGQGPEFLTYFNYEAQQDKSGLPNDRFSAERPEGSISTLTIQRTEQRDSAMYRCASSEGLAGLLWEQYFGPGTRLTVT.

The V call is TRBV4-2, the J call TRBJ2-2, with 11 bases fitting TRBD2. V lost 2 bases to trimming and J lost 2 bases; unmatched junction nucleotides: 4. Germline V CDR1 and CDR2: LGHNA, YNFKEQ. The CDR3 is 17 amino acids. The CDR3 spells CASSQLLAGANTGELFF. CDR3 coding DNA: TGTGCCAGCAGCCAATTACTAGCGGGGGCAAACACCGGGGAGCTGTTTTTT.

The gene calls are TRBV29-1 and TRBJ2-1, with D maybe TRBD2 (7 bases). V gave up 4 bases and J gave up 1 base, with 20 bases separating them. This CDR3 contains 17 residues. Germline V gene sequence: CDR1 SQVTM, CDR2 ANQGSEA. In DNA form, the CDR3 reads TGCAGCGTTGTGCCTCAGTTGGGGGGGCTGTCCTACAATGAGCAGTTCTTC. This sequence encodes CSVVPQLGGLSYNEQFF.

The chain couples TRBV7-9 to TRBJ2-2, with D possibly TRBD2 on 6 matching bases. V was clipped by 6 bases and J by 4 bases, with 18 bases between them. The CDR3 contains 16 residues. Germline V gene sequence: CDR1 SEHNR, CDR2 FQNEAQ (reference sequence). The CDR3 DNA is TGTGCCAGCAGGGAAATCGGGACTTTAATCACCGGGGAGCTGTTTTTT. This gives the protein CASREIGTLITGELFF.

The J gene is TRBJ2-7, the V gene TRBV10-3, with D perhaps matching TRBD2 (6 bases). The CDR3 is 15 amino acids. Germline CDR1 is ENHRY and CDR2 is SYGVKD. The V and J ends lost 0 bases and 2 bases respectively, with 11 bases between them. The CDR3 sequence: CAISESGGGAYEQYF. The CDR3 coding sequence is TGTGCCATCAGTGAGTCTGGCGGAGGGGCCTACGAGCAGTACTTC.

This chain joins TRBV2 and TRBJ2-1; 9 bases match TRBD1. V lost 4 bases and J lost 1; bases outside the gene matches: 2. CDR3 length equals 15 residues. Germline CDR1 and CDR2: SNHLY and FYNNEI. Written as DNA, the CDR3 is TGTGCCAGCAGTGTGGACAGGGGATCCTACAATGAGCAGTTCTTC. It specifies CASSVDRGSYNEQFF.

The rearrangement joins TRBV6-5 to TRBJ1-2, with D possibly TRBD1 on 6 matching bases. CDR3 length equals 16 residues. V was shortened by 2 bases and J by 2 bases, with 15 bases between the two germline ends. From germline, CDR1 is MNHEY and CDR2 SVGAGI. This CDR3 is CASSYGPTGHNYGYTF. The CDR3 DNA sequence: TGTGCCAGCAGTTACGGACCCACGGGACACAACTATGGCTACACCTTC.

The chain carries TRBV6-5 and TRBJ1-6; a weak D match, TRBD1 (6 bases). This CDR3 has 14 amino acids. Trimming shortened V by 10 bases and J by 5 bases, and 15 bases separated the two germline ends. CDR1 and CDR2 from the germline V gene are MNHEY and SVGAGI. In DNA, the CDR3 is TGTGCCATCTGGCAGGGGCGCAATAATTCACCCCTCCACTTT. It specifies CAIWQGRNNSPLHF.

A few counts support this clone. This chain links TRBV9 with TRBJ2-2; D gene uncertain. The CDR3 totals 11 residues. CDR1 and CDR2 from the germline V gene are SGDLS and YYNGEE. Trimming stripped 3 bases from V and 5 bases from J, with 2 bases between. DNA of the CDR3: TGTGCCAGCAGCGCAACCGGGGAGCTGTTTTTT. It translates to CASSATGELFF.